These 20 T cell receptor beta chains originate from one sample sequenced in a study of T cells after posttransplantation cyclophosphamide. This table comes from immunoSEQ multiplex PCR, and its TCRdb copy is limited to in-frame clones, with some not included. The sample has tens of thousands of clones, approximately 90% seen once. Sequenced: PBMCs. The origin of the receptors is a woman aged 50 to 60 in good health and a related stem cell transplant donor.

The chain joins TRBV13 to TRBJ1-3; 8 bases match TRBD1. J gave up 1 base and V 4 bases, and 18 bases lay outside the gene matches. The CDR3 is made up of 20 amino acids. Germline loops: CDR1 PRHDT, CDR2 FYEKMQ (reference sequence). DNA of the CDR3: TGTGCCAGCAGCTCGAACGACAGGGGCCCCTCTATTCGGTCTGGAAACACCATATATTTT. Encoded protein: CASSSNDRGPSIRSGNTIYF.

This clone was detected only once. This rearrangement joins TRBV30 to TRBJ1-5, with D perhaps TRBD1 (6 bases). This CDR3 region has 13 residues. Germline CDR1 GTSNPN, CDR2 SVGIG (reference sequence). Trimming took off 3 bases at V and 2 bases at J, with 8 bases between the two ends. The chain's CDR3 is CAWSAGGNQPQHF. The CDR3 nucleotides read TGTGCCTGGAGCGCAGGGGGCAATCAGCCCCAGCATTTT.

CDR3 in DNA: TGTGCCAGTAGTCCTCGGACAGGGGATACCTACGAGCAGTACTTC. Translating it yields CASSPRTGDTYEQYF. The rearrangement links TRBV19 to TRBJ2-7; TRBD1 agrees at 9 bases. Germline CDR1 LNHDA, CDR2 SQIVND (reference sequence). This CDR3 comprises 15 residues. V shed 5 bases, J shed 2 bases, and the junction held 7 bases outside the gene matches.

V gene TRBV19 combines with J gene TRBJ1-5; 10 bases align to TRBD1. After removal of 7 bases from V and 5 bases from J, the junction contained 5 bases not matched to a gene. Germline V gives CDR1 LNHDA, CDR2 SQIVND (reference sequence). The CDR3 has 14 residues. The CDR3 DNA reads as TGTGCCAGTATACGACAGGGGGCTTATCAGCCCCAGCATTTT. It is translated as CASIRQGAYQPQHF.

The chain couples TRBV11-2 to TRBJ2-7; D is possibly TRBD2 (5 bases). V was clipped by 1 base and J by 6 bases, with 10 bases between them. The CDR3 is 13 residues long. Germline loops: CDR1 SGHAT, CDR2 FQNNGV. CDR3 sequence: CASSLVRGSEQYF. The CDR3 bases are TGTGCCAGCAGCTTAGTTCGGGGAAGCGAGCAGTACTTC.

The table lists this clone with a count of one. The genes are TRBV19 and TRBJ2-5; perhaps TRBD1 as D (6 bases). Trimming cost V 9 bases and J 2 bases, with 19 bases left between them. The CDR3 consists of 15 residues. The germline gives CDR1 LNHDA, CDR2 SQIVND (reference sequence). CDR3 in DNA: TGTGCCAGCTCCTTTAATGTGAGGGGGCAAGAGACCCAGTACTTC. It codes for CASSFNVRGQETQYF. The whole variable domain, filled in from reference TRBV19 and TRBJ2-5, reads DGGITQSPKYLFRKEGQNVTLSCEQNLNHDAMYWYRQDPGQGLRLIYYSQIVNDFQKGDIAEGYSVSREKKESFPLTVTSAQKNPTAFYLCASSFNVRGQETQYFGPGTRLLVL.

The V call is TRBV14, the J call TRBJ2-5; a possible D gene is TRBD1 (6 bases). Germline V gives CDR1 SGHDN, CDR2 FVKESK. The CDR3 covers 14 residues. The V and J ends lost 1 base and 4 bases respectively, with 10 bases between them. CDR3 in DNA: TGTGCCAGCAGCCAAGGGGCAGGGGCAGAGACCCAGTACTTC. It codes for CASSQGAGAETQYF.

The chain couples TRBV5-1 to TRBJ1-4, with D perhaps matching TRBD1 (5 bases). Germline V gene sequence: CDR1 SGHRS, CDR2 YFSETQ. CDR3 length: 15 amino acids. Trimming stripped 5 bases from V and 6 bases from J, with 17 bases between. In nucleotides, the CDR3 is TGCGCCAGCAGTTTTCCTTCCAGGGCCGATGAAAAACTGTTTTTT. Translation gives CASSFPSRADEKLFF.

This chain connects TRBV4-1 to TRBJ1-2; 7 bases are a match to TRBD1. The CDR3 totals 12 residues. The trim removed 6 bases at V and 7 bases at J, leaving 5 bases unmatched. Germline V gene lookup returns CDR1 MGHRA and CDR2 YSYEKL. The DNA for the CDR3 is TGCGCCAGCAGGCAGACAGGGACTGGCTACACCTTC. Translation gives CASRQTGTGYTF.

The count of this clone is one. The chain combines TRBV5-1 with TRBJ1-1; TRBD1 matches 9 bases. CDR1 and CDR2 from the germline V gene are SGHRS and YFSETQ. V dropped 3 bases and J dropped 5; count of bases not matched to a gene: 8. The CDR3 covers 15 residues. The CDR3 here is CASSSSVTGGTEAFF. CDR3 bases: TGCGCCAGCAGCTCGTCGGTGACAGGGGGTACTGAAGCTTTCTTT.

The chain combines TRBV6-1 with TRBJ1-5, with D possibly TRBD1 on 5 matching bases. The CDR3 is 16 amino acids. Germline assignment: CDR1 MNHNS and CDR2 SASEGT. V was pared by 3 bases and J by 3 bases, with 15 bases between. The CDR3 nucleotides are TGTGCCAGCAGTGATTGGGGCCCCAGGGTCAATCAGCCCCAGCATTTT. Translating gives CASSDWGPRVNQPQHF.

This clone showed up just a few times. The rearrangement joins TRBV29-1 to TRBJ1-2; D remains ambiguous. V was cut by 5 bases and J by 5 bases, with 6 bases left in between. CDR3 length: 10 residues. Germline CDR1 and CDR2: SQVTM and ANQGSEA. Here the CDR3 reads CSVREYGYTF. CDR3 DNA sequence: TGCAGCGTTCGGGAATATGGCTACACCTTC.

The chain has TRBV10-3 and TRBJ2-7; maybe TRBD2 (5 bases). The CDR3 totals 12 residues. Germline V gene lookup returns CDR1 ENHRY and CDR2 SYGVKD. The V and J ends lost 8 bases and 2 bases respectively, with 10 bases between them. The CDR3 region has the DNA TGTGCCATCGATTCGGGAACCTACGAGCAGTACTTC. This translates into CAIDSGTYEQYF.

The rearrangement uses TRBV5-6 and TRBJ1-5; no reliable D call. V lost 0 bases to trimming and J lost 4 bases, with 8 bases between them. This CDR3 region has 14 residues. Per germline, CDR1 SGHDT and CDR2 YYEEEE. The CDR3 sequence: CASSLASANQPQHF. In DNA, the CDR3 is TGTGCCAGCAGCTTGGCCTCTGCGAATCAGCCCCAGCATTTT.

The V call is TRBV5-1, the J call TRBJ1-2; TRBD1 matches at 9 bases. Germline V lookup: CDR1 SGHRS, CDR2 YFSETQ. The CDR3 is made up of 16 amino acids. The J segment lost 4 bases and the V segment lost 0 bases, leaving 7 bases of the junction unmatched. CDR3 coding DNA: TGCGCCAGCAGCTTGGGGACCTGGGACAGGGCCTATGGCTACACCTTC. Encoded protein: CASSLGTWDRAYGYTF.

In this sample, this clone turned up once. V usage is TRBV28 and J usage is TRBJ2-5; D might be TRBD1 (6 bases). The CDR3 spans 14 residues. The germline CDR1 and CDR2 sequences are MDHEN and SYDVKM. Trimming took off 7 bases at V and 5 bases at J, with 17 bases between the two ends. The CDR3 DNA follows: TGTGCCAGCAATCCCCTCAGGGGAGTGGAGACCCAGTACTTC. Protein: CASNPLRGVETQYF.

This clone came up once. J is TRBJ2-3 and V is TRBV11-3; the D gene is possibly TRBD1 (6 bases). The CDR3 length is 15 residues. Germline V CDR1 and CDR2: SGHNT, YENEEA. The V end lost 5 bases, the J end lost 3 bases, and 15 bases lay between the germline ends. The chain's CDR3 is CASSLQGNPTDTQYF. In DNA, the CDR3 is TGTGCCAGCAGCCTACAGGGCAACCCGACAGATACGCAGTATTTT.

V gene TRBV6-5 combines with J gene TRBJ2-3; tentatively, D is TRBD1 (6 bases). Germline V CDR1 and CDR2: MNHEY, SVGAGI. Trimming pared 5 bases from V and 2 bases from J, leaving 11 bases between. This CDR3 contains 14 residues. The CDR3 spells CASSTGLATDTQYF. The CDR3 DNA reads as TGTGCCAGCAGTACAGGGCTGGCCACAGATACGCAGTATTTT.

V gene TRBV19 combines with J gene TRBJ1-2, with 8 bases lining up with TRBD1. Germline V lookup: CDR1 LNHDA, CDR2 SQIVND (reference sequence). This CDR3 is 14 amino acids long. J was trimmed by 2 bases and V by 5 bases; bases with no gene match: 4. The CDR3 DNA follows: TGTGCCAGTAGTGTACAGGGGGGGAACTATGGCTACACCTTC. Translating gives CASSVQGGNYGYTF.

This chain connects TRBV5-4 to TRBJ1-2, with TRBD1 as a possible D gene (5 bases). This CDR3 comprises 14 residues. Trimming removed 3 bases from V and 4 bases from J, with 13 bases in between. Germline loops: CDR1 SGHNT, CDR2 YYREEE (reference sequence). The CDR3 nucleotides are TGTGCCAGCAGCTCGGCGGACAATCCCTATGGCTACACCTTC. This sequence encodes CASSSADNPYGYTF.